This TCR beta chain is from a study of beta chain features in type 1 diabetes. This clone was counted only a few times. The antigen is unknown. Every isolated RNA sample was fully reverse transcribed, so sequencing captured expressed TCRB transcripts. Deep immunoSEQ sequencing covered naive, central memory and regulatory T cell samples. Some clones are missing from TCRdb's copy, which holds only in-frame ones; the method was immunoSEQ multiplex PCR. The sample lists 300,000 to 450,000 clones, 10% to 15% occurring once. Study results and caveats: Here, the possible influence of HLA type (on TCRB rearrangement) remained unresolved. The naive, central memory and Treg TCRB repertoires showed an apparent similarity that was greater among patients than among healthy donors. Moderate yet significant TCRB CDR3 shortening was seen in Type 1 diabetes patients in all four CD4+ subsets.

Donors underwent one heparinised blood draw, around 100 mL on average. Trimming cost V 6 bases and J 8 bases, with 10 bases left between them. CDR1 is SGHAT and CDR2 is FQNNGV in the germline V gene. The CDR3 consists of 11 residues. The sample taken for sequencing was naive CD4+ T cells from blood. This TCR came from a woman between 18 and 29 years old with type 1 diabetes. The genes are TRBV11-2 and TRBJ2-5; tentative D call: TRBD1 (6 bases). The CDR3 reads CASSTGNTQYF. Written as DNA, the CDR3 is TGTGCCAGCAGTACAGGGAACACCCAGTACTTC.